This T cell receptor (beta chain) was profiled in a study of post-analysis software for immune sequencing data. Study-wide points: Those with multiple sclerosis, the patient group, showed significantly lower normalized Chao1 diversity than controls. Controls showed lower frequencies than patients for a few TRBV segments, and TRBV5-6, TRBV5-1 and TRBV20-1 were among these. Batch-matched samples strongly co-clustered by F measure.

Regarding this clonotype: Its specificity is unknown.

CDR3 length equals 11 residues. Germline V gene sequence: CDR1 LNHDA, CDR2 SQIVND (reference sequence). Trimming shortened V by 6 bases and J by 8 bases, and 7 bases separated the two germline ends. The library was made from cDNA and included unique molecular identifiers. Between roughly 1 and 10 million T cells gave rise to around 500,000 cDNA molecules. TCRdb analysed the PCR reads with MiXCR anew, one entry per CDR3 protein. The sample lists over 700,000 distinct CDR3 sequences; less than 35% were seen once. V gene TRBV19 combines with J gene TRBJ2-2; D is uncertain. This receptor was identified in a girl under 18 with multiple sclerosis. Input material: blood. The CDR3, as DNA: TGTGCCAGTAGATCGGAAGGGGAGCTGTTTTTT. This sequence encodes CASRSEGELFF.